This T cell receptor beta chain was retrieved from a study of regulatory T cells in long-lasting Graves disease. Whole-study results and caveats: Public clonotype sharing was higher in persistent than newly diagnosed patients.

Construction of TCR beta libraries relied on iRepertoire HTBI primers and on Arm-PCR targeting CDR3 regions. Authors' data handling: Across samples, 60 or so TRBV and some 13 TRBJ segments were found. In TCRdb, the multiplex PCR reads were re-called with MiXCR into one record per CDR3 protein. The authors' filters were not applied to this entry. Seen here are about 420,000 distinct CDR3 sequences, 15% to 20% observed once, and the top ten hold under 30%. Described time point: newly diagnosed GD, antithyroid drugs for less than 3 months. From PBMCs, RNA was extracted and then used to make the TCR library. Into tubes containing EDTA, 8 to 9 milliliters of peripheral blood were drawn. Germline V CDR1 and CDR2: MGHRA, YSYEKL. Between the trimmed V and J ends, which lost 2 bases and 2 bases, there was a span of 13 bases. This CDR3 region has 16 residues. Comment on this clonotype: Its antigen is unidentified.

This sample also belongs to another study, concerning T cells in Graves' hyperthyroidism and ophthalmopathy. As that study records: Initially, a first-round RT-PCR of the TCR CDR3 employed the HTBI primer set.

This chain joins TRBV4-1 and TRBJ2-1, with a weak D call TRBD1 (5 bases). The clonotype originates from a woman aged 18-29 years with Graves disease. Material: peripheral blood mononuclear cells (PBMCs), obtained at new diagnosis, from a patient treated with antithyroid drugs. The CDR3 here is CASSQIRGGPYNEQFF. The CDR3 region has the DNA TGCGCCAGCAGCCAAATTAGGGGTGGTCCCTACAATGAGCAGTTCTTC.